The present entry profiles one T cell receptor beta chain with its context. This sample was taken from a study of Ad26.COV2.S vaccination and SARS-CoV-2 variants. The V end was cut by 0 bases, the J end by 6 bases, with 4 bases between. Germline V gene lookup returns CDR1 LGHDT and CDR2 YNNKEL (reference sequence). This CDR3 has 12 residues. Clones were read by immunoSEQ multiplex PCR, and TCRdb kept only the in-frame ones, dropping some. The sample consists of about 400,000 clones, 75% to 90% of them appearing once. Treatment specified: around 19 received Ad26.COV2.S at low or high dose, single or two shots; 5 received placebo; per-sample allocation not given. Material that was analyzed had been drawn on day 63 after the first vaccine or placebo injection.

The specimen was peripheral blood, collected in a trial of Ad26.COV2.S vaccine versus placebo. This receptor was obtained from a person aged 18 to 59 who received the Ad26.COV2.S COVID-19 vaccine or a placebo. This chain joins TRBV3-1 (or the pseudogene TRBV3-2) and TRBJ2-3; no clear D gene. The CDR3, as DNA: TGTGCCAGCAGCCAAGATTGGGATACGCAGTATTTT. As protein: CASSQDWDTQYF.